The next 28 T cell receptor beta chains were all read from a single sample in a study of cytomegalovirus exposure and HLA in healthy donors. A multiplex PCR was run with 60 Vbeta primers and 13 Jbeta primers. The data were produced by immunoSEQ multiplex PCR, yet TCRdb's version contains in-frame clones alone and is incomplete. The table shows over 150,000 clones, with around 80% occurring only once. The sequenced sample consisted of PBMCs. Every receptor here comes from a woman aged 55-69 years in good health and CMV-seropositive.

As concerns this clone: This sample also contains other DNA sequences that code for the same CDR3. V and J are TRBV5-4 and TRBJ2-1, with 9 bases aligning to TRBD1. The CDR3 extends over 15 amino acids. Germline V gene sequence: CDR1 SGHNT, CDR2 YYREEE (reference sequence). The ends lost 3 bases at V and 4 bases at J; junction bases unmatched: 5. Here the CDR3 DNA reads TGTGCCAGCAGCTCCGGGACAGGGATTTACAATGAGCAGTTCTTC. This translates into CASSSGTGIYNEQFF.

The chain uses TRBV30 and TRBJ1-6; D uncertain. Germline V gene lookup returns CDR1 GTSNPN and CDR2 SVGIG (reference sequence). Trimming cost V 7 bases and J 4 bases, with 11 bases left between them. The CDR3 runs to 13 residues. CDR3 nucleotide sequence: TGTGCCTCAACAGAAACATATAATTCACCCCTCCACTTT. As protein: CASTETYNSPLHF.

This clone was recorded a few times. The V call is TRBV27, the J call TRBJ1-5; 10 bases agree with TRBD1. Trimming removed 4 bases from V and 9 bases from J; junction bases left unmatched: 9. Looked up from germline, CDR1 is MNHEY and CDR2 is SMNVEV (reference sequence). The CDR3 contains 15 residues. The CDR3 reads CASSSSGQGFRPQHF. CDR3 DNA sequence: TGTGCCAGCAGTTCCTCGGGACAGGGGTTTCGGCCCCAGCATTTT.

The chain uses TRBV5-1 and TRBJ1-2, with 8 bases identical to TRBD1. The CDR3 length is 14 residues. With 1 base clipped from V and 8 bases from J, the junction kept 7 bases outside the gene matches. The germline V gene encodes CDR1 SGHRS and CDR2 YFSETQ. CDR3 DNA: TGCGCCAGCAGCTTGTCAGGGGGCGCGGGCGGCTACACCTTC. Translation gives CASSLSGGAGGYTF.

This chain uses TRBV9 with TRBJ2-3, with TRBD2 identical over 9 bases. The CDR3 totals 15 residues. Germline assignment: CDR1 SGDLS and CDR2 YYNGEE. Trimming at V came to 0 bases and at J to 8 bases, leaving 7 bases not matched to a gene. The CDR3 spells CASSVVGAGGGTQYF. CDR3 sequence (DNA): TGTGCCAGCAGCGTAGTTGGAGCGGGGGGTGGTACGCAGTATTTT.

This chain links TRBV6-5 with TRBJ2-7; 7 positions match TRBD1. This CDR3 comprises 13 residues. Germline V gene lookup returns CDR1 MNHEY and CDR2 SVGAGI. V trimming: 10 bases; J trimming: 4 bases; junction bases outside the gene matches: 10. This chain's CDR3 is CAIRQGQEYEQYF. The CDR3 region has the DNA TGTGCCATCCGACAGGGTCAGGAGTACGAGCAGTACTTC.

The rearrangement joins TRBV25-1 to TRBJ2-2; 11 bases line up with TRBD1. Per germline, CDR1 MGHDK and CDR2 SYGVNS. The CDR3 consists of 15 residues. J lost 4 bases, V lost 6 bases, and 4 bases had no gene match. CDR3 in amino acids: CASSLGQGATGELFF. CDR3 coding DNA: TGTGCCAGCAGCCTAGGACAGGGGGCCACCGGGGAGCTGTTTTTT.

This chain uses TRBV10-3 with TRBJ1-2, with D perhaps matching TRBD1 (5 bases). The CDR3 covers 13 residues. Trimming took 6 bases from V and 3 from J, leaving 11 bases between them. Germline CDR1 reads ENHRY; CDR2 reads SYGVKD. DNA for the CDR3: TGTGCCATCAGAGGGGCTAGTGACTATGGCTACACCTTC. It translates to CAIRGASDYGYTF.

This chain connects TRBV30 to TRBJ1-1; 7 bases map to TRBD1. V lost 3 bases to trimming and J lost 6 bases; unmatched junction nucleotides: 10. The CDR3 sequence is 14 residues long. The germline CDR1 and CDR2 sequences are GTSNPN and SVGIG (reference sequence). CDR3 sequence (DNA): TGTGCCTGGAGCAATGACAGGGTTCGTGCTGAAGCTTTCTTT. Protein: CAWSNDRVRAEAFF.

The chain has TRBV6-5 and TRBJ1-2, with a tentative D call TRBD1 (5 bases). The CDR3 consists of 14 residues. V shed 6 bases and J shed 7 bases, with 18 bases lying between them. CDR1 is MNHEY and CDR2 is SVGAGI in the germline V gene. The CDR3 spells CASRDAGTGGGYTF. The CDR3 DNA follows: TGTGCCAGCAGGGATGCCGGGACCGGGGGTGGCTACACCTTC.

V gene TRBV2 combines with J gene TRBJ1-3, with D possibly TRBD1 on 5 matching bases. The CDR3 loop spans 18 amino acids. In germline, CDR1 is SNHLY, CDR2 FYNNEI. The V end was cut by 6 bases, the J end by 4 bases, with 25 bases between. For the CDR3, the DNA is TGTGCCAGCAGCCTGAGGCGGCAGGGAGGTGTGGGAGGAAACACCATATATTTT. This translates into CASSLRRQGGVGGNTIYF.

Only one count was recorded for this clone. This chain links TRBV7-2 with TRBJ1-1; 7 bases are a match to TRBD1. Germline CDR1 SGHTA, CDR2 FQGNSA. This CDR3 region has 13 residues. Trimming cost V 7 bases and J 5 bases; bases outside gene matches: 7. Here the CDR3 DNA reads TGTGCCAGCATCTGGACAGGTGGGACTGAAGCTTTCTTT. Protein product: CASIWTGGTEAFF.

V is TRBV7-9 and J is TRBJ2-1, with 10 positions matching TRBD1. CDR3 length: 15 amino acids. The V and J ends lost 7 bases and 5 bases, in that order; junction bases with no gene match: 8. Germline CDR1 SEHNR, CDR2 FQNEAQ (reference sequence). DNA for the CDR3: TGTGCCAGCACCCACCGGGACAGGGGTAACAATGAGCAGTTCTTC. Translated: CASTHRDRGNNEQFF.

This chain's CDR3 is CASIWGQGGKEQYF. In nucleotides, the CDR3 is TGTGCCAGCATATGGGGGCAGGGCGGAAAAGAGCAGTACTTC. V and J are TRBV28 and TRBJ2-7; D may be TRBD1 (6 bases). Per germline, CDR1 MDHEN and CDR2 SYDVKM. Trimming shortened V by 7 bases and J by 7 bases, and 20 bases separated the two germline ends. There are 14 residues in the CDR3.

J is TRBJ2-7 and V is TRBV2, with D perhaps matching TRBD1 (5 bases). V was cut by 7 bases and J by 4 bases, with 17 bases left in between. This CDR3 contains 14 residues. Germline CDR1 reads SNHLY; CDR2 reads FYNNEI. The CDR3 DNA is TGTGCCAGCAAGACGATGGGGCTTGAATACGAGCAGTACTTC. The encoded protein is CASKTMGLEYEQYF.

This chain connects TRBV10-1 to TRBJ1-1; tentatively, D is TRBD1 (6 bases). Trimming took off 10 bases at V and 6 bases at J, with 15 bases between the two ends. This CDR3 has 12 amino acids. Per the germline V gene, CDR1 is WNHNN and CDR2 is SYGVQD (reference sequence). The CDR3 loop is CATKGGAPEAFF. CDR3 nucleotides: TGCGCCACAAAGGGGGGGGCCCCTGAAGCTTTCTTT.

This chain links TRBV5-1 with TRBJ1-4; 8 bases fit TRBD1. Trimming removed 5 bases from V and 4 bases from J; junction bases left unmatched: 1. Germline V lookup: CDR1 SGHRS, CDR2 YFSETQ. The CDR3 contains 13 residues. This chain's CDR3 is CASRTGDNEKLFF. DNA for the CDR3: TGCGCCAGCAGGACAGGGGATAATGAAAAACTGTTTTTT.

The chain uses TRBV30 and TRBJ1-5; no reliable D call. Germline V gene sequence: CDR1 GTSNPN, CDR2 SVGIG (reference sequence). There are 17 residues in the CDR3. V was trimmed by 4 bases and J by 3 bases, leaving 22 bases between them. CDR3 nucleotides: TGTGCCTGGAATACCTTTATTGGCACCGTCACCAATCAGCCCCAGCATTTT. Protein: CAWNTFIGTVTNQPQHF. Looking up the rest from reference TRBV30 and TRBJ1-5 gives the full variable domain: SQTIHQWPATLVQPVGSPLSLECTVEGTSNPNLYWYRQAAGRGLQLLFYSVGIGQISSEVPQNLSASRPQDRQFILSSKKLLLSDSGFYLCAWNTFIGTVTNQPQHFGDGTRLSIL.

The chain employs TRBV9 and TRBJ2-7, with 7 bases identical to TRBD1. The CDR3 extends over 15 amino acids. CDR1 and CDR2 (germline): SGDLS, YYNGEE. The V and J ends lost 0 bases and 1 base, in that order; junction bases with no gene match: 4. The CDR3 nucleotides are TGTGCCAGCAGCGTAGGGCCGGGACAGTCCTACGAGCAGTACTTC. Translated: CASSVGPGQSYEQYF.

The J gene is TRBJ2-2, the V gene TRBV2, with D unresolved. Trimming cost V 0 bases and J 6 bases, with 5 bases left between them. This CDR3 contains 13 residues. Germline loops: CDR1 SNHLY, CDR2 FYNNEI. The CDR3 DNA follows: TGTGCCAGCAGTGAAGCCCGTCCCGGGGAGCTGTTTTTT. It codes for CASSEARPGELFF.

The chain carries TRBV4-2 and TRBJ1-2; D not certain. From germline, CDR1 is LGHNA and CDR2 YNFKEQ. This CDR3 region has 15 residues. V was shortened by 0 bases and J by 4 bases, with 12 bases between the two germline ends. CDR3 bases: TGTGCCAGCAGCCAAGATTTAGGCAGCGTCTATGGCTACACCTTC. It encodes CASSQDLGSVYGYTF.

V is TRBV7-2 and J is TRBJ2-7, with a possible D match to TRBD1 (5 bases). V was cut by 6 bases and J by 6 bases, with 18 bases left in between. The CDR3 is 14 residues long. Germline assignment: CDR1 SGHTA and CDR2 FQGNSA. CDR3 sequence (DNA): TGTGCCAGCAGTTCAGGGATATTCAACTTCGAGCAGTACTTC. Its translation: CASSSGIFNFEQYF.

This clone has just a few counts. The chain has TRBV5-1 and TRBJ2-1; 9 bases agree with TRBD1. V was clipped by 3 bases and J by 12 bases; unmatched bases: 10. This CDR3 comprises 14 residues. The germline V gene has CDR1 SGHRS and CDR2 YFSETQ. DNA for the CDR3: TGCGCCAGCAGCTCGCCAGGACAGGGGCTTGTGCAGTTCTTC. Translating gives CASSSPGQGLVQFF.

The chain recombines TRBV28 with TRBJ1-1; 7 bases agree with TRBD1. The germline V gene encodes CDR1 MDHEN and CDR2 SYDVKM. This CDR3 is 13 amino acids long. After removal of 8 bases from V and 2 bases from J, the junction contained 5 bases not matched to a gene. CDR3 region: CASDRVVNTEAFF. The CDR3 DNA is TGTGCCAGCGACAGGGTCGTAAACACTGAAGCTTTCTTT.

This clone occurred once. This chain connects TRBV9 to TRBJ2-7; possibly TRBD1 for D (6 bases). Trimming took 4 bases from V and 5 from J, leaving 16 bases between them. Germline V gene sequence: CDR1 SGDLS, CDR2 YYNGEE. There are 14 residues in the CDR3. This CDR3 reads CASSPWDTLDEQYF. The CDR3 region has the DNA TGTGCCAGCAGCCCCTGGGACACCCTCGACGAGCAGTACTTC.

The J gene is TRBJ2-1, the V gene TRBV5-1, with TRBD1 matching over 7 bases. CDR3 length equals 15 residues. The V gene end was trimmed by 4 bases and the J gene end by 4 bases; junction bases not matched to a gene: 8. Germline V CDR1 and CDR2: SGHRS, YFSETQ. The CDR3 DNA follows: TGCGCCAGCAGCGTCGGGACAGCCATATACAATGAGCAGTTCTTC. Amino acids: CASSVGTAIYNEQFF.

The chain joins TRBV18 to TRBJ2-3, with a weak D call TRBD2 (6 bases). CDR3 length: 15 residues. V was clipped by 3 bases and J by 4 bases, with 14 bases between them. Germline V lookup: CDR1 KGHSH, CDR2 LQKENI. The CDR3 is CASSPRSGVSDTQYF. CDR3 coding DNA: TGTGCCAGCTCACCCCGATCGGGGGTATCAGATACGCAGTATTTT.

This rearrangement joins TRBV28 to TRBJ2-5, with 9 bases that match TRBD1. This CDR3 has 15 amino acids. CDR1 is MDHEN, CDR2 SYDVKM, per germline. V trimming: 7 bases; J trimming: 1 base; junction bases outside the gene matches: 7. The CDR3 protein is CASKSPGQGQETQYF. The CDR3 DNA reads as TGTGCCAGCAAATCACCGGGACAGGGCCAAGAGACCCAGTACTTC.